These 11 T cell receptor beta chains share one sample of origin, sequenced in a study of blood T cell repertoires in COVID-19. Only in-frame clones appear in the TCRdb table, and some are missing; sequencing was by immunoSEQ multiplex PCR. The top ten clones hold roughly 10% of a sample with 100,000 to 150,000 clones, around 83% of them seen once. Material for sequencing was peripheral blood. Source of these receptors: a man aged 40-55 years with active or convalescent COVID-19.

The chain employs TRBV5-1 and TRBJ2-7; possibly TRBD1 for D (7 bases). CDR1 and CDR2 from the germline V gene are SGHRS and YFSETQ. Trimming left V 7 bases short and J 5 bases short, with 19 bases between. There are 14 residues in the CDR3. The CDR3 DNA is TGCGCCAGCTCCCCGCGGCAGGGGGGTCACGAGCAGTACTTC. Translating it yields CASSPRQGGHEQYF.

This clone has a single count. The chain joins TRBV11-2 to TRBJ2-2; no clear D gene. V lost 2 bases and J lost 3, with 4 bases in between. Per germline, CDR1 SGHAT and CDR2 FQNNGV. The CDR3 runs 13 residues. As DNA, the CDR3 is TGTGCCAGCAGCTTAACAGACACCGGGGAGCTGTTTTTT. It yields the protein CASSLTDTGELFF.

This clone was detected ten times or more. The CDR3 DNA reads TGCGCCAGCAGCCAAGGATCTGCCTCGGGGTTTGAGAACTATGGCTACACCTTC. Its protein product is CASSQGSASGFENYGYTF. This chain uses TRBV4-1 with TRBJ1-2; D call uncertain. The length of the CDR3 is 18 residues. Trimming pared 1 base from V and 2 bases from J, leaving 20 bases between. Germline assignment: CDR1 MGHRA and CDR2 YSYEKL.

The chain carries TRBV20-1 and TRBJ1-3; D ambiguous. CDR3 length equals 17 residues. The V gene's germline CDR1 is DFQATT and CDR2 SNEGSKA (reference sequence). V was shortened by 4 bases and J by 0 bases, with 19 bases between the two germline ends. CDR3 DNA sequence: TGCAGTGCTACTGACTTGAACAGCCTGAGCTCTGGAAACACCATATATTTT. It translates to CSATDLNSLSSGNTIYF.

The rearrangement links TRBV5-4 to TRBJ1-4; TRBD1 agrees at 12 bases. The junction had 7 bases not matched to a gene; V was cut back by 2 bases and J by 8 bases. The CDR3 totals 16 residues. CDR1 and CDR2 (germline): SGHNT, YYREEE (reference sequence). CDR3 coding DNA: TGTGCCAGCAGCTTCCCCGGGACAGGGGGCGGCGAAAAACTGTTTTTT. It encodes CASSFPGTGGGEKLFF. The entire variable domain, with the rest obtained from reference TRBV5-4 and TRBJ1-4, is as follows: ETGVTQSPTHLIKTRGQQVTLRCSSQSGHNTVSWYQQALGQGPQFIFQYYREEENGRGNFPPRFSGLQFPNYSSELNVNALELDDSALYLCASSFPGTGGGEKLFFGSGTQLSVL.

This clone was seen more than once but under ten times. This chain connects TRBV10-2 to TRBJ2-2, with TRBD2 matching over 13 bases. The CDR3 sequence is 16 residues long. CDR1 is WSHSY, CDR2 SAAADI, per germline. V lost 7 bases and J lost 7; bases outside the gene matches: 9. The DNA for the CDR3 is TGCGCCAGCACCCCCGGGACTAGCGGGGCTTACGGGGAGCTGTTTTTT. Its protein product is CASTPGTSGAYGELFF.

The chain joins TRBV6-5 to TRBJ2-1, with 11 bases lining up with TRBD2. The V gene's germline CDR1 is MNHEY and CDR2 SVGAGI. The V segment lost 6 bases and the J segment 3 bases; nucleotides outside the gene matches: 4. This CDR3 contains 15 residues. Written as DNA, the CDR3 is TGTGCCAGCAGGCTAGCGGGGGGAGTCTACAATGAGCAGTTCTTC. It specifies CASRLAGGVYNEQFF.

This chain uses TRBV5-4 with TRBJ2-3; D not resolved. The V and J ends lost 0 bases and 2 bases respectively, with 4 bases between them. The CDR3 has 13 residues. The V gene's germline CDR1 is SGHNT and CDR2 YYREEE (reference sequence). The CDR3 nucleotides are TGTGCCAGCAGCTTGGGGCTCACAGATACGCAGTATTTT. Protein sequence: CASSLGLTDTQYF.

The V and J genes are TRBV11-2 and TRBJ1-2; the D is unclear. Per the germline V gene, CDR1 is SGHAT and CDR2 is FQNNGV. Trimming stripped 5 bases from V and 5 bases from J, with 12 bases between. The CDR3 runs 13 residues. Written as DNA, the CDR3 is TGTGCCAGCAGCAAACAAGAGAGGTATGGCTACACCTTC. Protein product: CASSKQERYGYTF.

The chain has TRBV5-1 and TRBJ1-2; D might be TRBD1 (5 bases). The germline CDR1 and CDR2 sequences are SGHRS and YFSETQ. V was pared by 4 bases and J by 3 bases, with 16 bases between. This CDR3 is 15 amino acids long. As DNA, the CDR3 is TGCGCCAGCAGCCCCGACAGCTCCCATTACTATGGCTACACCTTC. It yields the protein CASSPDSSHYYGYTF.

The rearrangement joins TRBV4-3 to TRBJ2-1; 7 bases map to TRBD1. This CDR3 contains 17 residues. The V segment lost 0 bases and the J segment 5 bases; nucleotides outside the gene matches: 10. Germline V gene lookup returns CDR1 LGHNA and CDR2 YSLEER. CDR3 protein: CASSQDRNRGVDNEQFF. In nucleotides, the CDR3 is TGCGCCAGCAGCCAAGATAGAAACAGGGGTGTGGACAATGAGCAGTTCTTC.